This T cell receptor (beta chain) was observed in a study of shared clonotypes between healthy human individuals. The CDR3 loop spans 11 amino acids. CDR1 is KGHSH, CDR2 LQKENI, per germline. V lost 4 bases to trimming and J lost 2 bases, with 2 bases between them. Data came from immunoSEQ multiplex PCR; TCRdb stores just in-frame clones and leaves some out. The sample gives about 490,000 clones, over 65% of which show up once; over 10% is in the top ten. As concerns this clone: At the DNA level, this CDR3 is encoded by other sequences in the same sample as well.

All participating donors were Caucasian adults from Nashville, Tennessee. This clonotype originated in a woman in her forties in good health. Some clones in this sample may be carry-over from other donors' samples. The specimen was PBMCs. The chain links TRBV18 to TRBJ2-5, with D unclear. CDR3 amino acids: CASSLQETQYF. CDR3 DNA: TGTGCCAGCTCACTACAAGAGACCCAGTACTTC.